This T cell receptor (beta chain) was sequenced in a study of blood T cell repertoires in COVID-19. The protocol was immunoSEQ multiplex PCR, while the TCRdb copy is restricted to in-frame clones and leaves out a portion. The sample lists some 80,000 clones, around 81% occurring once. The V gene lost 5 bases and the J gene lost 8 bases, with 12 bases spanning the gap. There are 13 residues in the CDR3. CDR1 LGHDT and CDR2 YNNKEL come from the germline V gene (reference sequence). Sequenced: peripheral blood. The chain uses TRBV3-1 (or the pseudogene TRBV3-2) and TRBJ1-4; a weak D match, TRBD1 (6 bases). This sequence originates from a man older than 75 with acute or convalescent COVID-19. The CDR3 nucleotides read TGTGCCAGCAGCAACGGACAGTTGGAAAAACTGTTTTTT. This codes for CASSNGQLEKLFF.